Below, one TCR beta chain is given with its context. The antigen remains undetermined. These data are taken from a study of T cell responses to AZD1222 COVID-19 vaccine. Clones were sequenced by immunoSEQ multiplex PCR, and TCRdb holds only the in-frame ones, with some missing. The profile covers around 130,000 clones, with roughly nine tenths appearing a single time and 2.8% taken by the ten largest. Regarding the study as a whole: With dominance at 160-218 and 743-854, vaccine-associated CD4 TCRs spanned spike. It should be noted that donors were predominantly white British and more often female, and clonal diversity was possibly underestimated.

The sample consisted of peripheral blood, taken on day 0 of AZD1222 vaccination. The TCR was taken from an adult in good health.

The CDR3 nucleotides are TGTGCCAGTAGTACCCAACAGGGCCCCTACAATGAGCAGTTCTTC. It is translated as CASSTQQGPYNEQFF. This chain joins TRBV19 and TRBJ2-1; D perhaps matches TRBD1 (6 bases). The V end lost 4 bases, the J end lost 2 bases, and 12 bases lay between the germline ends. CDR3 length: 15 residues. Germline loops: CDR1 LNHDA, CDR2 SQIVND (reference sequence).